This passage covers 18 T cell receptor beta chains from one sample sequenced in a study of shared T cell receptors in the human thymus. Clones were read by immunoSEQ multiplex PCR, and TCRdb kept only the in-frame ones, dropping some. The profile shows about 660,000 clones, 85% to 90% of them singletons. This sample was also put to use in a study of human thymus T cells.

Sequences were obtained from thymocytes. These receptors were obtained from a boy less than two years old with a congenital heart defect.

The chain has TRBV19 and TRBJ2-1; 8 bases match TRBD2. Germline CDR1 reads LNHDA; CDR2 reads SQIVND (reference sequence). This CDR3 spans 13 amino acids. The trim removed 7 bases at V and 6 bases at J, leaving 5 bases unmatched. CDR3 sequence: CASTRLASNEQFF. In DNA, the CDR3 is TGTGCCAGTACCAGACTAGCGAGCAATGAGCAGTTCTTC.

The V and J genes are TRBV28 and TRBJ2-7; no firm D call. Between the trimmed V and J ends, which lost 4 bases and 3 bases, there was a span of 7 bases. CDR1 is MDHEN and CDR2 is SYDVKM in the germline V gene. The CDR3 runs to 12 residues. This chain's CDR3 is CASSCGFYEQYF. The DNA of the CDR3 is TGTGCCAGCAGTTGCGGATTCTACGAGCAGTACTTC.

This sequence joins TRBV14 and TRBJ2-1; 11 bases are a match to TRBD2. This CDR3 region has 18 residues. Germline CDR1 reads SGHDN; CDR2 reads FVKESK. V shed 0 bases, J shed 6 bases, and the junction held 10 bases outside the gene matches. The CDR3 reads CASSQDLPNSGRGNEQFF. The CDR3 DNA reads TGTGCCAGCAGCCAAGATCTCCCTAATAGCGGGAGGGGCAATGAGCAGTTCTTC.

The CDR3 region has the DNA TGTGCCAGCAGCTCAAGACAGGCTGGGGATACGCAGTATTTT. It is translated as CASSSRQAGDTQYF. V gene TRBV5-5 combines with J gene TRBJ2-3; tentatively, D is TRBD1 (6 bases). The CDR3 has 14 residues. Germline CDR1 SGHKS, CDR2 YYEKEE (reference sequence). V gave up 3 bases and J gave up 6 bases, with 14 bases separating them.

The chain has TRBV5-1 and TRBJ2-1, with D perhaps matching TRBD1 (6 bases). V lost 2 bases to trimming and J lost 8 bases, with 14 bases between them. This CDR3 has 14 residues. Germline CDR1 and CDR2: SGHRS and YFSETQ. The CDR3 DNA reads TGCGCCAGCAGCTTAAAAGTACAGGGTCATGAGCAGTTCTTC. Its protein is CASSLKVQGHEQFF.

The rearrangement uses TRBV4-1 and TRBJ2-1; no firm D call. This CDR3 spans 15 amino acids. CDR1 and CDR2 (germline): MGHRA, YSYEKL. V gave up 7 bases and J gave up 0 bases, with 13 bases separating them. This CDR3 is CASTPNSLSYNEQFF. The CDR3 DNA reads TGCGCCAGCACCCCCAACAGCCTCTCCTACAATGAGCAGTTCTTC.

V usage is TRBV15 and J usage is TRBJ2-5, with 7 positions matching TRBD1. With V trimmed by 3 bases and J by 4 bases, 2 bases remained unmatched. This CDR3 has 13 amino acids. CDR1 and CDR2 from the germline V gene are LNHNV and YYDKDF (reference sequence). The CDR3 coding sequence is TGTGCCACCAGCAGGGGACAGCGAGAGACCCAGTACTTC. As protein: CATSRGQRETQYF.

This chain joins TRBV13 and TRBJ2-1, with 9 bases that match TRBD1. The CDR3 is made up of 15 amino acids. Per germline, CDR1 PRHDT and CDR2 FYEKMQ (reference sequence). The trim removed 5 bases at V and 6 bases at J, leaving 8 bases unmatched. The DNA for the CDR3 is TGTGCCAGCAGCCCCCCCGGGACAGGGACCAATGAGCAGTTCTTC. Residues: CASSPPGTGTNEQFF. The full variable domain, completed using reference TRBV13 and TRBJ2-1, is AAGVIQSPRHLIKEKRETATLKCYPIPRHDTVYWYQQGPGQDPQFLISFYEKMQSDKGSIPDRFSAQQFSDYHSELNMSSLELGDSALYFCASSPPGTGTNEQFFGPGTRLTVL.

The chain employs TRBV21-1 and TRBJ2-7; TRBD2 is the table's D call, not checked against the DNA. TRBV21-1 is listed as a pseudogene. This CDR3 comprises 18 residues. The CDR3 loop is CASSPRRASGGSSYEQYF. The CDR3, as DNA: TGTGCCAGCAGCCCCCGGCGGGCTAGCGGGGGAAGCTCCTACGAGCAGTACTTC.

This rearrangement joins TRBV27 to TRBJ2-2; 13 positions match TRBD2. This CDR3 region has 17 residues. The germline V gene encodes CDR1 MNHEY and CDR2 SMNVEV (reference sequence). V dropped 7 bases and J dropped 2; count of bases not matched to a gene: 7. CDR3 in amino acids: CASTRTSGGLNTGELFF. The CDR3 nucleotides are TGTGCCAGCACACGGACTAGCGGGGGTCTTAACACCGGGGAGCTGTTTTTT.

The rearrangement joins TRBV19 to TRBJ2-5; weak D call: TRBD1 (5 bases). The germline CDR1 and CDR2 sequences are LNHDA and SQIVND (reference sequence). Trimming shortened V by 11 bases and J by 4 bases, and 17 bases separated the two germline ends. The CDR3 sequence is 13 residues long. The CDR3 DNA reads TGTGCCCCCAGGGCCCCGGGTGGAGAGACCCAGTACTTC. It yields the protein CAPRAPGGETQYF. The variable domain in full, completed from reference TRBV19 and TRBJ2-5, reads DGGITQSPKYLFRKEGQNVTLSCEQNLNHDAMYWYRQDPGQGLRLIYYSQIVNDFQKGDIAEGYSVSREKKESFPLTVTSAQKNPTAFYLCAPRAPGGETQYFGPGTRLLVL.

The chain has TRBV27 and TRBJ2-7, with a possible D match to TRBD2 (6 bases). Per the germline V gene, CDR1 is MNHEY and CDR2 is SMNVEV (reference sequence). Trimming removed 2 bases from V and 0 bases from J, with 17 bases in between. The CDR3 is made up of 17 amino acids. The CDR3 spells CASSLKVPAGPSYEQYF. CDR3 sequence (DNA): TGTGCCAGCAGTTTAAAAGTACCAGCGGGTCCCTCCTACGAGCAGTACTTC.

The genes are TRBV18 and TRBJ2-3, with TRBD1 as a possible D gene (6 bases). V gave up 4 bases and J gave up 1 base, with 18 bases separating them. This CDR3 comprises 17 residues. Germline values: CDR1 KGHSH, CDR2 LQKENI. In nucleotides, the CDR3 is TGTGCCAGCTCACGCATAAGACAGGCTTTCGGCACAGATACGCAGTATTTT. Translated: CASSRIRQAFGTDTQYF.

The chain links TRBV14 to TRBJ2-2; tentatively, D is TRBD2 (6 bases). CDR3 size: 19 residues. Between the trimmed V and J ends, which lost 2 bases and 4 bases, there was a span of 23 bases. Per the germline V gene, CDR1 is SGHDN and CDR2 is FVKESK. This CDR3 reads CASSQKGNGSNGGTGELFF. The CDR3, as DNA: TGTGCCAGCAGCCAAAAGGGCAATGGTTCGAACGGGGGCACCGGGGAGCTGTTTTTT.

The V and J genes are TRBV27 and TRBJ2-2; 8 bases map to TRBD2. The germline V gene has CDR1 MNHEY and CDR2 SMNVEV (reference sequence). J was trimmed by 0 bases and V by 6 bases; bases with no gene match: 0. The CDR3 consists of 14 residues. CDR3 nucleotide sequence: TGTGCCAGCAGGGGACTAGCGAACACCGGGGAGCTGTTTTTT. Translating it yields CASRGLANTGELFF.

V and J are TRBV30 and TRBJ1-5, with no clear D. CDR3 length: 14 residues. Per the germline V gene, CDR1 is GTSNPN and CDR2 is SVGIG (reference sequence). V lost 1 base to trimming and J lost 0 bases, with 7 bases between them. The DNA for the CDR3 is TGTGCCTGGAGTGGGCCTTATAGCAATCAGCCCCAGCATTTT. This encodes CAWSGPYSNQPQHF. Full variable domain (missing parts from reference TRBV30 and TRBJ1-5): SQTIHQWPATLVQPVGSPLSLECTVEGTSNPNLYWYRQAAGRGLQLLFYSVGIGQISSEVPQNLSASRPQDRQFILSSKKLLLSDSGFYLCAWSGPYSNQPQHFGDGTRLSIL.

J is TRBJ1-1 and V is TRBV27; 10 bases are shared with TRBD1. After removal of 6 bases from V and 4 bases from J, the junction contained 8 bases not matched to a gene. Per the germline V gene, CDR1 is MNHEY and CDR2 is SMNVEV (reference sequence). CDR3 size: 15 residues. The CDR3 region is CASRLGWTGGTEAFF. The CDR3 DNA follows: TGTGCCAGCAGACTCGGGTGGACAGGGGGCACTGAAGCTTTCTTT.

CDR3 amino acids: CATSRVERGRETQYF. The CDR3 region has the DNA TGTGCCACCAGCAGAGTAGAGAGGGGGCGGGAGACCCAGTACTTC. The chain uses TRBV15 and TRBJ2-5, with 7 bases that match TRBD1. The V segment lost 1 base and the J segment 5 bases; nucleotides outside the gene matches: 7. The CDR3 is made up of 15 amino acids. The V gene's germline CDR1 is LNHNV and CDR2 YYDKDF (reference sequence).